Below, 2 T cell receptor beta chains from the same sample are listed, as sequenced in a study of blood T cells in healthy people across ages. For the second PCR, which ran for about 6 to 12 cycles, a sample-barcoded 5' primer and a J-beta primer mix were used. TCRdb itself ran the 5' RACE reads through MiXCR, one entry per CDR3 protein. The sample lists roughly 1.7 million distinct CDR3 sequences, around 36% seen once, with about 11% in the top ten. The source material was blood. These receptors all stem from a woman aged 30 to 39 in good health.

This clonotype was counted at least ten times. The J gene is TRBJ2-3, the V gene TRBV6-1, with no clear D. CDR3 length: 14 residues. The V end was cut by 0 bases, the J end by 1 base, with 5 bases between. Germline V gene lookup returns CDR1 MNHNS and CDR2 SASEGT. The chain's CDR3 is CASSEAGGTDTQYF. The CDR3 DNA follows: TGTGCCAGCAGTGAAGCCGGTGGCACAGATACGCAGTATTTT.

Only a few counts were recorded for this clonotype. This rearrangement joins TRBV2 to TRBJ1-5; the D gene is possibly TRBD1 (6 bases). Trimming took 4 bases from V and 6 from J, leaving 10 bases between them. This CDR3 has 13 amino acids. Germline V gene data show CDR1 as SNHLY and CDR2 as FYNNEI. CDR3 residues: CASSVGGLQPQHF. The CDR3 nucleotides read TGTGCCAGCAGTGTCGGGGGGCTTCAGCCCCAGCATTTT.